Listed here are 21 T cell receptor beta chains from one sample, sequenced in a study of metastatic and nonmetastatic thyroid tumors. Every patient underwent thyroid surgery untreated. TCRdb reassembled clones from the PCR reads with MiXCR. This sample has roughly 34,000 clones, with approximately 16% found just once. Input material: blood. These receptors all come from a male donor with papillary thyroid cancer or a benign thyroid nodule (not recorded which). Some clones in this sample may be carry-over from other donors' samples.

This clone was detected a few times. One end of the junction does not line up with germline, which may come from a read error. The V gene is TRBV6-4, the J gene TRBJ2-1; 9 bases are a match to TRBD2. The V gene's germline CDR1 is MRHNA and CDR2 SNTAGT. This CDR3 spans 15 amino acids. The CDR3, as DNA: TGTGCCAGTAGAGCAGTAGCGGGAGAGCAGGATGAGCAGCTCTTC. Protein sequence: CASRAVAGEQDEQLF.

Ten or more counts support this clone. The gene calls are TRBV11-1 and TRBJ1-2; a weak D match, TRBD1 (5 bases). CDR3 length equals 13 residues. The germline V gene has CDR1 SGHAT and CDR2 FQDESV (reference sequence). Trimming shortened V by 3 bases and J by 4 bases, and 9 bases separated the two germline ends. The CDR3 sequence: CASSLGTSYGYTF. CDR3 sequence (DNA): TGTGCCAGCAGCTTGGGGACTAGCTATGGCTACACCTTC.

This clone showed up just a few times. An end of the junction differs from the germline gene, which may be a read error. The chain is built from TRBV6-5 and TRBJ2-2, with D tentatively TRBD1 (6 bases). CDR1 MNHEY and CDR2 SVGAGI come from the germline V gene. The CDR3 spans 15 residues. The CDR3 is CARSLTGGWTGELFF. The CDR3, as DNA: TGTGCCAGAAGTTTGACAGGTGGCTGGACCGGGGAGCTGTTTTTT.

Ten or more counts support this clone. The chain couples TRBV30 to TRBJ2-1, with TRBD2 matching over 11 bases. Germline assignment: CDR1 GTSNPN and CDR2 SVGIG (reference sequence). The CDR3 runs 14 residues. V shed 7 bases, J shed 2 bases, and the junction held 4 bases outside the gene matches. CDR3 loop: CAYMGLAAYNEQFF. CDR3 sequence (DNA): TGTGCCTATATGGGACTAGCGGCCTACAATGAGCAGTTCTTC.

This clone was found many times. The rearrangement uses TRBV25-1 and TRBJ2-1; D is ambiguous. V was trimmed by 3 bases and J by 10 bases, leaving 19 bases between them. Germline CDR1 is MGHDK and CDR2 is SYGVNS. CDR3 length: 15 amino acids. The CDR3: CASSDHGRWRGEQFF. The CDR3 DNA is TGTGCCAGCAGTGATCACGGTCGGTGGCGCGGAGAGCAGTTCTTC.

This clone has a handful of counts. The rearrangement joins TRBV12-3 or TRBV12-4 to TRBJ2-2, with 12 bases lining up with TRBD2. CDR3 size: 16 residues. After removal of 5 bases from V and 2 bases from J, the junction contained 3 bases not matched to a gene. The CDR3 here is CASSGTSGFNTGELFF. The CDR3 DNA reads TGTGCCAGCAGTGGGACTAGCGGGTTTAACACCGGGGAGCTGTTTTTT.

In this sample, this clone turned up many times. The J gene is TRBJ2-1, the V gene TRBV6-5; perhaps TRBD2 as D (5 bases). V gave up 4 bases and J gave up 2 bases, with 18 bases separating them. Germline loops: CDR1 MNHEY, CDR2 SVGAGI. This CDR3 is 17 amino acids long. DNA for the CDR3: TGTGCCAGCAGTTTCCGGAGGCCCATTTCTCCCTACAATGAGCAGTTCTTC. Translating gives CASSFRRPISPYNEQFF.

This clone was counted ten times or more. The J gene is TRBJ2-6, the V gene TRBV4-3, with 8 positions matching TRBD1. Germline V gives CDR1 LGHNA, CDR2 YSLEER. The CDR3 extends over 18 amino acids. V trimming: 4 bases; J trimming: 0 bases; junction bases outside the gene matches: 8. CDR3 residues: CASSPRTGTSSGANVLTF. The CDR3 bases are TGCGCCAGCAGCCCGAGGACAGGGACCTCCTCTGGGGCCAACGTCCTGACTTTC.

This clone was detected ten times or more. The CDR3 protein is CASSRDLPTDTQYF. CDR3 coding DNA: TGTGCCAGCAGCCGGGACTTACCCACAGATACGCAGTATTTT. V and J are TRBV7-9 and TRBJ2-3; D perhaps matches TRBD2 (6 bases). The germline V gene has CDR1 SEHNR and CDR2 FQNEAQ (reference sequence). This CDR3 spans 14 amino acids. Trimming cost V 5 bases and J 2 bases, with 11 bases left between them.

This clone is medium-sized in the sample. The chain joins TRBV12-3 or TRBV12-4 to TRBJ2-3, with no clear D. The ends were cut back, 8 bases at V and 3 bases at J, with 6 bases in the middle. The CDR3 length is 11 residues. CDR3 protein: CASLGTDTQYF. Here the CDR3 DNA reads TGTGCCAGCCTGGGGACAGATACGCAGTATTTT.

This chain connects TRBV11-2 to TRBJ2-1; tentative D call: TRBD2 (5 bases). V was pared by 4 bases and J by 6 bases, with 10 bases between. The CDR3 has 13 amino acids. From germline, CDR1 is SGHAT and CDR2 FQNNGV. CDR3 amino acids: CASSSSSLNEQFF. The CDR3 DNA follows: TGTGCCAGCAGCTCATCTAGCCTCAATGAGCAGTTCTTC.

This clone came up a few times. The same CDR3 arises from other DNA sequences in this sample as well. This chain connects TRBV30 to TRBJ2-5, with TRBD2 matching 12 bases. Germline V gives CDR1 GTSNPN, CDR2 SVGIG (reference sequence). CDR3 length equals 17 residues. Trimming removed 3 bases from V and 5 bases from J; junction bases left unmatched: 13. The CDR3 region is CAWRPGLAGGPRETQYF. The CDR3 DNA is TGTGCCTGGAGACCGGGGCTAGCGGGAGGGCCCCGTGAGACCCAGTACTTC.

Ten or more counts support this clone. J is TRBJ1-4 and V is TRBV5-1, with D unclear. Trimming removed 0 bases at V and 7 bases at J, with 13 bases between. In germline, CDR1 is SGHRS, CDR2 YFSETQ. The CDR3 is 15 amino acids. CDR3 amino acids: CASSLAWGAREKLFF. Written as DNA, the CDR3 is TGCGCCAGCAGCTTGGCGTGGGGTGCGCGTGAAAAACTGTTTTTT.

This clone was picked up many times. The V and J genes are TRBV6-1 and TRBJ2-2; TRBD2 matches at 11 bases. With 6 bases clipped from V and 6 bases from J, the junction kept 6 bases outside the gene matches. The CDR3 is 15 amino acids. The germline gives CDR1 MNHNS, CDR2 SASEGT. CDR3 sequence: CASSIAGGAAGELFF. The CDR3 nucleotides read TGTGCCAGCAGCATAGCGGGAGGGGCCGCCGGGGAGCTGTTTTTT.

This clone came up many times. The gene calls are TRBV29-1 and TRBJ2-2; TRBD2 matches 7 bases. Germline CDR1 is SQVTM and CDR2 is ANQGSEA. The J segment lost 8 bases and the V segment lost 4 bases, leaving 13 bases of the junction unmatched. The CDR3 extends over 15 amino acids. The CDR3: CSVGGWEGPGGELFF. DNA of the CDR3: TGCAGCGTTGGGGGGTGGGAGGGCCCAGGAGGGGAGCTGTTTTTT.

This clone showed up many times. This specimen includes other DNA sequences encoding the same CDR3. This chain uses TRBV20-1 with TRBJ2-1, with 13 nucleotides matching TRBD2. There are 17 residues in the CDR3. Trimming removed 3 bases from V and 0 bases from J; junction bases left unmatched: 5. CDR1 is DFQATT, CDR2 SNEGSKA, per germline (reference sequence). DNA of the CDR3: TGCAGTGCTAGGGGGACTAGCGGGGTCAGCTCCTACAATGAGCAGTTCTTC. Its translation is CSARGTSGVSSYNEQFF.

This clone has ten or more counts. CDR3 protein: CATSTGTPPYEQYF. CDR3 DNA: TGTGCCACCAGTACTGGGACACCTCCTTACGAGCAGTACTTC. The rearrangement links TRBV24-1 to TRBJ2-7, with D possibly matching TRBD1 (6 bases). The CDR3 extends over 14 amino acids. The V gene's germline CDR1 is KGHDR and CDR2 SFDVKD. The V and J ends lost 6 bases and 4 bases respectively, with 15 bases between them.

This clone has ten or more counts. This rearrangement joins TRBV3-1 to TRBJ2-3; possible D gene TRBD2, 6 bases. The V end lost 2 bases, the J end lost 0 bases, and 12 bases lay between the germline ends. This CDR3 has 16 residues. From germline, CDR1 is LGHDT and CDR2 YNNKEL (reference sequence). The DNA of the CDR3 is TGTGCCAGCAGCCAAAAGTTAGCGGAGAGCACAGATACGCAGTATTTT. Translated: CASSQKLAESTDTQYF.

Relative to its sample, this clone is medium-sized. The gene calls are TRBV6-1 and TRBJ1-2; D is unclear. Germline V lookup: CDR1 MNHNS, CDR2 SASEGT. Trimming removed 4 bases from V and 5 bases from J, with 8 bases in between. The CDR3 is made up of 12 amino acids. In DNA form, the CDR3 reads TGTGCCAGCAGTGTACGGAGGTATGGCTACACCTTC. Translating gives CASSVRRYGYTF.

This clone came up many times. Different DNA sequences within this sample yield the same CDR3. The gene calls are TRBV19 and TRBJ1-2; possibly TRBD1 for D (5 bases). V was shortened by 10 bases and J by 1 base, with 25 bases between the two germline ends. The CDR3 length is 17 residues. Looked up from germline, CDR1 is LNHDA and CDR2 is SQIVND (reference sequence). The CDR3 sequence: CATTDGRGEGINYGYTF. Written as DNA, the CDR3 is TGTGCCACGACTGATGGGAGGGGAGAAGGGATTAACTATGGCTACACCTTC.

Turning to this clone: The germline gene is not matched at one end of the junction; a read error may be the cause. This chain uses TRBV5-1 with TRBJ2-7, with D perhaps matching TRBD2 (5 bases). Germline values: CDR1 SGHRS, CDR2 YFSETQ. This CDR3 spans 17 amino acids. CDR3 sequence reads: CASRLDGVGLAFYEQYF. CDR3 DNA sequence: TGCGCCAGCAGATTGGACGGGGTCGGGCTAGCTTTCTACGAGCAGTACTTC.